The clone carrying this T cell receptor beta chain was detected ten times or more. Its target is unknown. This entry comes from a study of human T cells and chemical hapten exposure. Study in general: Patients, chiefly female, had alopecia areata, totalis or universalis. Study-level points and caveats: Healthy people's immune response may differ from that of the donors, who had alopecia.

MiXCR, applied by TCRdb to the RACE reads, yields one record per CDR3 protein. In the table there are 300,000 to 450,000 distinct CDR3 sequences, nearly 5% of which are singletons. Described time point: patch test 1, 2 weeks after DPC sensitization. Treatment reported: therapeutic diphenylcyclopropenone sensitization with weekly scalp DPC. The sequenced sample was whole blood, obtained in connection with sensitization to the hapten diphenylcyclopropenone (DPC). The receptor's source is a woman between 50 and 59 years old with alopecia areata. Some clones in this sample may be carry-over from other donors' samples.

The CDR3 sequence is CSADPGQGKGEQYF. The CDR3 coding sequence is TGCAGTGCTGACCCGGGACAGGGAAAGGGGGAGCAGTACTTC. The rearrangement links TRBV20-1 to TRBJ2-7, with 9 bases identical to TRBD1. V trimming: 5 bases; J trimming: 7 bases; junction bases outside the gene matches: 12. CDR3 length equals 14 residues. Per the germline V gene, CDR1 is DFQATT and CDR2 is SNEGSKA (reference sequence).